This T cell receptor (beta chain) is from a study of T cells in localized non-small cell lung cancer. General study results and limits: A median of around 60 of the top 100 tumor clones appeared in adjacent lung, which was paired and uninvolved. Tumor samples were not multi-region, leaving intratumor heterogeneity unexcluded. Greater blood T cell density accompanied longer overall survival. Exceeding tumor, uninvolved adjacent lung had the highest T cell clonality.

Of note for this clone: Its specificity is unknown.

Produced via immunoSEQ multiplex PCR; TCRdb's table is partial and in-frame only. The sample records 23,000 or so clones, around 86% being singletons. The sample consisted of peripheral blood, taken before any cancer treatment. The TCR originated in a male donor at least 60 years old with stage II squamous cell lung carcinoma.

The CDR3 DNA follows: TGTGCCAGCAGCCGGACAGGGCCCACCGGGGAGCTGTTTTTT. It translates to CASSRTGPTGELFF. The V call is TRBV7-3, the J call TRBJ2-2; TRBD1 matches at 8 bases. CDR1 and CDR2 (germline): SGHTA, FQGTGA. Trimming cost V 5 bases and J 4 bases; bases outside gene matches: 3. The CDR3 spans 14 residues.